The following is a TCR beta chain sequence with its context. Its antigen is not identified. The PCR had 60 Vbeta and 13 Jbeta primers. Using immunoSEQ multiplex PCR, the repertoire was profiled, and TCRdb retains in-frame clones only, with some absent. Of more than 120,000 clones in the sample, 75% to 80% are singletons; the top ten hold about 6.8%. The data are from a study of cytomegalovirus exposure and HLA in healthy donors. Overall study results and limits: The investigators catalogued 180 or so TCR beta chains as cytomegalovirus-associated. In vitro, three CMV-associated chains proved specific for CMV antigens. Immune exposure was documented only through CMV serostatus.

CDR1 is MDHEN and CDR2 is SYDVKM in the germline V gene. Trimming removed 11 bases at V and 5 bases at J, with 22 bases between. CDR3 size: 14 residues. As for the donors, each was a healthy bone marrow donor. The source of this sequence is a woman between 35 and 50 years old in good health and CMV-seropositive. Sequenced material: PBMCs. The V gene is TRBV28, the J gene TRBJ2-7; D may be TRBD2 (6 bases). This chain's CDR3 is CAAEKAGPLNEQYF. The CDR3 coding sequence is TGTGCCGCCGAAAAAGCGGGCCCCTTAAACGAGCAGTACTTC.